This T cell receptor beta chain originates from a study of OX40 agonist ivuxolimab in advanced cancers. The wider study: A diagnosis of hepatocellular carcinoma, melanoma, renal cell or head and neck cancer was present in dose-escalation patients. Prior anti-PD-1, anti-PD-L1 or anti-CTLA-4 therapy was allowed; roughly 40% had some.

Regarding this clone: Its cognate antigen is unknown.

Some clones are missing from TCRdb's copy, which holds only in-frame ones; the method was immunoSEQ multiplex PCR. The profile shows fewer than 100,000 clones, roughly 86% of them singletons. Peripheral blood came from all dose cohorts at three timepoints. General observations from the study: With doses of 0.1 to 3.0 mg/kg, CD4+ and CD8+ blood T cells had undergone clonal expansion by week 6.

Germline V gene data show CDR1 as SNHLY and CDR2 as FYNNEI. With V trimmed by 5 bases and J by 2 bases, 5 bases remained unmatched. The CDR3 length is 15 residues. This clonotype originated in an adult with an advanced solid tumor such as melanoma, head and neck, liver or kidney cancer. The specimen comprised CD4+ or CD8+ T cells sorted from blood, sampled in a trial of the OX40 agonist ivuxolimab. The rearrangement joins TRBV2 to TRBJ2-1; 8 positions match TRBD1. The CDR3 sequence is CASSRTGTTYNEQFF. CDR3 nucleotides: TGTGCCAGCAGTCGGACAGGGACGACCTACAATGAGCAGTTCTTC.